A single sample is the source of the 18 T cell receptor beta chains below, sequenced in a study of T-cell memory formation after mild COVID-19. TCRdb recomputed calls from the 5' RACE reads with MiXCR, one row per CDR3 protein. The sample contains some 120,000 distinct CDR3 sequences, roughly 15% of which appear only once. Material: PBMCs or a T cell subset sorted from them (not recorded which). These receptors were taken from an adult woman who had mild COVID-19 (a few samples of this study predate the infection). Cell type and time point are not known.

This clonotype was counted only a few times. CDR3 nucleotides: TGCAGTGCTAGAGACGGACAGGCCGCCTACGAGCAGTACTTC. Translated: CSARDGQAAYEQYF. This chain uses TRBV20-1 with TRBJ2-7; 7 nucleotides align to TRBD1. Germline assignment: CDR1 DFQATT and CDR2 SNEGSKA (reference sequence). The CDR3 loop spans 14 amino acids. V lost 0 bases, J lost 2 bases, and 4 bases stayed unmatched.

The CDR3 DNA sequence: TGTGCCAGCAGCTTAGTGGGACTAGCGGGATACAACATTCAGTACTTC. Residues: CASSLVGLAGYNIQYF. The V and J genes are TRBV11-2 and TRBJ2-4, with TRBD2 matching 13 bases. Trimming cost V 1 base and J 7 bases; bases outside gene matches: 4. Germline assignment: CDR1 SGHAT and CDR2 FQNNGV. The CDR3 consists of 16 residues.

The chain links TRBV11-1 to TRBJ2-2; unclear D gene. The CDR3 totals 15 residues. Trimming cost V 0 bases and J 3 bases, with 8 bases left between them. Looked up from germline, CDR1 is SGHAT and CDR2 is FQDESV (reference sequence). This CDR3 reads CASSLAPTYTGELFF. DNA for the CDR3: TGTGCCAGCAGCTTAGCGCCGACTTACACCGGGGAGCTGTTTTTT.

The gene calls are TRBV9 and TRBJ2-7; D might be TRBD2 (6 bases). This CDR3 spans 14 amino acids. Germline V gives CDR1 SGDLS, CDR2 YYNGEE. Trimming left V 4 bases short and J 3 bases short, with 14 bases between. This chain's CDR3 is CASSTQPSDYEQYF. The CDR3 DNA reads TGTGCCAGCAGCACGCAACCTAGCGACTACGAGCAGTACTTC.

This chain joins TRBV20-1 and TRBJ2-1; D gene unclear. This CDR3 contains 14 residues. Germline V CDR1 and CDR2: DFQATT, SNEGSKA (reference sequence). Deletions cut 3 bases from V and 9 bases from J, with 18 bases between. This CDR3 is CSASLLGRPTEQFF. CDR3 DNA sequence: TGCAGTGCTAGCTTGCTGGGTCGGCCCACTGAGCAGTTCTTC.

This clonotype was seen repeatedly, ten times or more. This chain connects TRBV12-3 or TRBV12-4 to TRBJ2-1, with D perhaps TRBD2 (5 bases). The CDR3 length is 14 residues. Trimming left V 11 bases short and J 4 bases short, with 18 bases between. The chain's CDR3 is CASAMGGLYNEQFF. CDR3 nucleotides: TGTGCCTCCGCCATGGGCGGGTTGTACAATGAGCAGTTCTTC.

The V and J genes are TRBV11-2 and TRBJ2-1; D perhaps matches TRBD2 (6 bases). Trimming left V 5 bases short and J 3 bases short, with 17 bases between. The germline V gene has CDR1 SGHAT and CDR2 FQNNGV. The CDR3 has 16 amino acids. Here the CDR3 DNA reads TGTGCCAGCAGCCAACACGGGGGATTGGGCTACAATGAGCAGTTCTTC. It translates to CASSQHGGLGYNEQFF.

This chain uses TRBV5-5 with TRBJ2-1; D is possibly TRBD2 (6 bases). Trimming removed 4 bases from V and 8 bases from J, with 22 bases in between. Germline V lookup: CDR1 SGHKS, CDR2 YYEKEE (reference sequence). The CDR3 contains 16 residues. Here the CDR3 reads CASSDPMGTVWDEQFF. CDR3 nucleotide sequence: TGTGCCAGCAGCGATCCCATGGGGACTGTCTGGGATGAGCAGTTCTTC.

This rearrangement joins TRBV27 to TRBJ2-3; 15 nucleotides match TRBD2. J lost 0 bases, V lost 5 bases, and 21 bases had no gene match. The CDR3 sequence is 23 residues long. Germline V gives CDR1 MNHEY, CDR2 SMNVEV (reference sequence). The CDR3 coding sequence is TGTGCCAGCAGTACTACCCTGCGGAAATCCGGGACTAGCGGGAGGCCGAGCACAGATACGCAGTATTTT. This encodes CASSTTLRKSGTSGRPSTDTQYF.

DNA for the CDR3: TGTGCCAGCAGTTACGGCCAGGGGGCATGGGCCCTCCACTTT. This encodes CASSYGQGAWALHF. The J gene is TRBJ1-6, the V gene TRBV6-5, with 8 bases aligning to TRBD1. The trim removed 2 bases at V and 14 bases at J, leaving 8 bases unmatched. This CDR3 contains 14 residues. The germline CDR1 and CDR2 sequences are MNHEY and SVGAGI.

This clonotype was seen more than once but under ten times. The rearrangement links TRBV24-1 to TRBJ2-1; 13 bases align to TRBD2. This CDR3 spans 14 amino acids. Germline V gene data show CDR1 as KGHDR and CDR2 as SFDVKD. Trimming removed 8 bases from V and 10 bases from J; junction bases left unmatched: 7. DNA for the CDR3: TGTGCCACCATGACTAGCGGGAGGCTAAACGAGCAGTTCTTC. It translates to CATMTSGRLNEQFF.

In DNA, the CDR3 is TGTGCCAGCAGCCACCCTCTAGCGGGGGGCTGGCATGAGCAGTTCTTC. It yields the protein CASSHPLAGGWHEQFF. V and J are TRBV3-1 and TRBJ2-1; TRBD2 agrees at 11 bases. The J segment lost 8 bases and the V segment lost 3 bases, leaving 9 bases of the junction unmatched. CDR3 length: 16 amino acids. The germline gives CDR1 LGHDT, CDR2 YNNKEL (reference sequence).

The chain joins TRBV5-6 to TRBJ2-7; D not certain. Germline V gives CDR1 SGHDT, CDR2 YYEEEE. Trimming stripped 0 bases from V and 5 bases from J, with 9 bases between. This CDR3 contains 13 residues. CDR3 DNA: TGTGCCAGCAGCTTGGAAAGAGCAAACGAGCAGTACTTC. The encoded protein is CASSLERANEQYF.

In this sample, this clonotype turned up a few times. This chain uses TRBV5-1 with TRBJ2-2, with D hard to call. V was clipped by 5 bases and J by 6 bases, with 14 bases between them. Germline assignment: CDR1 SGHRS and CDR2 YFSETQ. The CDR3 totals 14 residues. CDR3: CASSPYPGPGELFF. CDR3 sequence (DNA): TGCGCCAGCAGTCCCTACCCCGGCCCCGGGGAGCTGTTTTTT.

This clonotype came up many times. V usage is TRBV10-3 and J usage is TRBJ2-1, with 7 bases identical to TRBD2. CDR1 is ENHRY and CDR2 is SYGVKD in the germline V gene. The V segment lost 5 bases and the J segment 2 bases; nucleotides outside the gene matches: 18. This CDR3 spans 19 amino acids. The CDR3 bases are TGTGCCATCAGTTCTCGAGCGCTCGGGACTGCGGGGGCCTACAATGAGCAGTTCTTC. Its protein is CAISSRALGTAGAYNEQFF.

The DNA of the CDR3 is TGTGCCAGCATTCCACAGATGAACACTGAAGCTTTCTTT. The encoded protein is CASIPQMNTEAFF. The gene calls are TRBV7-9 and TRBJ1-1, with unresolved D. The length of the CDR3 is 13 residues. The V end was cut by 7 bases, the J end by 0 bases, with 9 bases between. Germline values: CDR1 SEHNR, CDR2 FQNEAQ (reference sequence). Based on the CDR3 plus reference TRBV7-9 and TRBJ1-1, the full variable domain is DTGVSQNPRHKITKRGQNVTFRCDPISEHNRLYWYRQTLGQGPEFLTYFQNEAQLEKSRLLSDRFSAERPKGSFSTLEIQRTEQGDSAMYLCASIPQMNTEAFFGQGTRLTVV.

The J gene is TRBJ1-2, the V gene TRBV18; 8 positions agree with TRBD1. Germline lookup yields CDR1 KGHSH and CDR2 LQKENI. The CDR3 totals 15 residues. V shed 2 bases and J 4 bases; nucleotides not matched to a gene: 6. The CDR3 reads CASSPATGVGYGYTF. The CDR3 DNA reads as TGTGCCAGCTCACCAGCGACAGGGGTTGGCTATGGCTACACCTTC.

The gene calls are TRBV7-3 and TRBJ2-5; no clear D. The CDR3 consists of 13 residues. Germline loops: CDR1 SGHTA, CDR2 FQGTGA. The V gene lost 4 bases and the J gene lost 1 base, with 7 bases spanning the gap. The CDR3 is CASSSSFQETQYF. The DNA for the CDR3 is TGTGCCAGCAGCTCCTCATTCCAAGAGACCCAGTACTTC. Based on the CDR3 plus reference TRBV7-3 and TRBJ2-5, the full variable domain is GAGVSQTPSNKVTEKGKYVELRCDPISGHTALYWYRQSLGQGPEFLIYFQGTGAADDSGLPNDRFFAVRPEGSVSTLKIQRTERGDSAVYLCASSSSFQETQYFGPGTRLLVL.